This T cell receptor (beta chain) appears in the sequencing data of a study of blood T cell repertoires in COVID-19. Libraries were prepared by immunoSEQ multiplex PCR; TCRdb keeps only in-frame clonotypes and omits some of them. The table records fewer than 350,000 clones, 89% of them present only once. Donors in Cohort 3 who had recovered were those with two negative PCRs, healthcare professional clearance, or resolution of their symptoms. The V end lost 4 bases, the J end lost 6 bases, and 9 bases lay between the germline ends. The CDR3 covers 13 residues. Germline V gives CDR1 SGHTA, CDR2 FQGNSA.

This clonotype originated in a woman between 40 and 50 years old who had recovered from COVID-19. What was sequenced was PBMCs or T cells enriched from blood (not recorded which). The gene calls are TRBV7-2 and TRBJ2-2, with a weak D call TRBD2 (5 bases). CDR3 protein: CASSSGWAGELFF. CDR3 nucleotides: TGTGCCAGCAGCTCGGGGTGGGCCGGGGAGCTGTTTTTT.